The 29 T cell receptor beta chains given below trace back to one sample, sequenced in a study of blood T cell repertoires in COVID-19. The assay was immunoSEQ multiplex PCR, and TCRdb's table has in-frame clones only and misses some. The top ten clones hold 25% to 30% of a sample with around 76,000 clones, around 80% of them seen once. Sample: peripheral blood. Every receptor here comes from a woman of 80 years or more with active or convalescent COVID-19.

V is TRBV10-3 and J is TRBJ1-5; D call uncertain. CDR3 size: 13 residues. Looked up from germline, CDR1 is ENHRY and CDR2 is SYGVKD. With 2 bases removed from V and 7 bases from J, the gap between germline ends came to 9 bases. DNA for the CDR3: TGTGCCATCAGTGAGAAGGCAGGACAGCCCCAGCATTTT. Amino acid sequence: CAISEKAGQPQHF.

The V call is TRBV4-3, the J call TRBJ2-3, with 8 bases identical to TRBD1. CDR3 length: 17 residues. Unmatched junction bases numbered 10, after V lost 2 bases and J lost 3 bases. Germline lookup yields CDR1 LGHNA and CDR2 YSLEER. The CDR3 here is CASSQSTRTGITDTQYF. In DNA form, the CDR3 reads TGCGCCAGCAGCCAATCAACTAGGACAGGGATTACAGATACGCAGTATTTT.

The rearrangement joins TRBV7-6 to TRBJ1-4; 8 nucleotides align to TRBD1. This CDR3 comprises 15 residues. Germline-derived CDR1 and CDR2 are SGHVS and FNYEAQ. The V segment lost 0 bases and the J segment 7 bases; nucleotides outside the gene matches: 4. Written as DNA, the CDR3 is TGTGCCAGCAGCTTAGCGCAGGGGGCTGGTGAAAAACTGTTTTTT. This translates into CASSLAQGAGEKLFF.

The chain couples TRBV24-1 to TRBJ1-5; TRBD1 might be the D (5 bases). The CDR3 totals 15 residues. The germline V gene encodes CDR1 KGHDR and CDR2 SFDVKD. Trimming shortened V by 9 bases and J by 8 bases, and 22 bases separated the two germline ends. The CDR3 sequence is CATSQATGGNEPQHF. The CDR3 nucleotides are TGTGCCACCTCTCAAGCGACGGGGGGGAACGAGCCCCAGCATTTT.

The chain has TRBV9 and TRBJ1-2; D may be TRBD1 (5 bases). Trimming stripped 0 bases from V and 8 bases from J, with 17 bases between. This CDR3 has 15 residues. Looked up from germline, CDR1 is SGDLS and CDR2 is YYNGEE. CDR3 nucleotide sequence: TGTGCCAGCAGCGTAGCCGACAGCTTCCGTTGGGGCTACACCTTC. Its translation: CASSVADSFRWGYTF.

The chain employs TRBV12-5 and TRBJ1-3; D is unclear. The CDR3 spans 14 residues. V dropped 4 bases and J dropped 3 bases, with 10 bases sitting between them. CDR1 and CDR2 (germline): LGHNT, FRNRAP. CDR3 coding DNA: TGTGCTAGTGGTTCCGGACTGGATGGAAACACCATATATTTT. Amino acid sequence: CASGSGLDGNTIYF.

This chain links TRBV11-3 with TRBJ2-2; 8 nucleotides agree with TRBD1. The CDR3 has 15 amino acids. Per the germline V gene, CDR1 is SGHNT and CDR2 is YENEEA. With 4 bases clipped from V and 5 bases from J, the junction kept 6 bases outside the gene matches. The CDR3 DNA is TGTGCCAGCAGCTCGGGGACAGGCGCTACCGGGGAGCTGTTTTTT. Translation: CASSSGTGATGELFF.

The chain employs TRBV14 and TRBJ1-1; D remains unclear. Germline assignment: CDR1 SGHDN and CDR2 FVKESK. This CDR3 has 13 residues. V was clipped by 11 bases and J by 5 bases, with 18 bases between them. The CDR3 DNA follows: TGTGCCTGCGGAGTTTCCGAAGGTACTGAAGCTTTCTTT. This translates into CACGVSEGTEAFF. The variable domain in full, completed from reference TRBV14 and TRBJ1-1, reads EAGVTQFPSHSVIEKGQTVTLRCDPISGHDNLYWYRRVMGKEIKFLLHFVKESKQDESGMPNNRFLAERTGGTYSTLKVQPAELEDSGVYFCACGVSEGTEAFFGQGTRLTVV.

The CDR3 is CASNDRQGYNEQFF. The CDR3 DNA reads TGTGCCAGTAACGATAGACAGGGGTACAATGAGCAGTTCTTC. This chain joins TRBV19 and TRBJ2-1; 8 nucleotides align to TRBD1. Germline trimming cut 7 bases from V and 4 bases from J; bases unmatched to any gene: 6. The CDR3 spans 14 residues. The germline gives CDR1 LNHDA, CDR2 SQIVND (reference sequence).

The chain carries TRBV6-2 or TRBV6-3 and TRBJ2-4; 10 bases match TRBD1. Germline CDR1 and CDR2: MNHEY and SVGEGT. V trimming: 5 bases; J trimming: 8 bases; junction bases outside the gene matches: 6. The CDR3 sequence is 14 residues long. The chain's CDR3 is CASSNGQGVDIQYF. The CDR3 DNA is TGTGCCAGCAGTAACGGACAGGGGGTGGACATTCAGTACTTC.

This clone was seen a single time. The genes are TRBV5-1 and TRBJ1-1, with D unclear. The V end lost 0 bases, the J end lost 1 base, and 10 bases lay between the germline ends. CDR1 and CDR2 from the germline V gene are SGHRS and YFSETQ. The CDR3 totals 15 residues. The DNA for the CDR3 is TGCGCCAGCAGCTTGGCCGTTGGAGCGAACACTGAAGCTTTCTTT. Translation: CASSLAVGANTEAFF.

This clone was detected a few times. J is TRBJ1-1 and V is TRBV6-5; the D is unclear. The CDR3 sequence is 13 residues long. Germline V gives CDR1 MNHEY, CDR2 SVGAGI. V lost 7 bases, J lost 1 base, and 10 bases lay in between. CDR3 protein: CASTWQANTEAFF. The CDR3 DNA follows: TGTGCCAGCACTTGGCAGGCGAACACTGAAGCTTTCTTT.

J is TRBJ2-2 and V is TRBV3-1 (or the pseudogene TRBV3-2), with D possibly being TRBD1 (6 bases). Germline V gene data show CDR1 as LGHDT and CDR2 as YNNKEL (reference sequence). The CDR3 totals 14 residues. The V and J ends lost 4 bases and 7 bases respectively, with 13 bases between them. The CDR3 reads CASSLSLTGGELFF. The CDR3 DNA sequence: TGTGCCAGCAGCCTATCTTTGACAGGCGGGGAGCTGTTTTTT.

This clone was recorded a few times. The rearrangement links TRBV3-1 (or the pseudogene TRBV3-2) to TRBJ2-3; tentatively, D is TRBD2 (6 bases). Germline CDR1 reads LGHDT; CDR2 reads YNNKEL (reference sequence). There are 16 residues in the CDR3. The germline V and J ends were trimmed by 1 base and 8 bases, with 19 bases remaining between them. The CDR3: CASSQVTGTAHFTQYF. In nucleotides, the CDR3 is TGTGCCAGCAGCCAAGTGACCGGGACTGCGCATTTTACGCAGTATTTT.

In its sample, this clone was seen once. The V gene is TRBV29-1, the J gene TRBJ1-4; D might be TRBD1 (6 bases). CDR3 length: 15 amino acids. V shed 3 bases and J shed 7 bases, with 18 bases lying between them. The germline CDR1 and CDR2 sequences are SQVTM and ANQGSEA. CDR3 in DNA: TGCAGCGTTGACCCGACCGGGGGCGGGAGTGAAAAACTGTTTTTT. Its protein product is CSVDPTGGGSEKLFF.

This clone has just a few counts. The chain is built from TRBV7-9 and TRBJ1-4; D is undetermined. The CDR3 has 13 amino acids. V was pared by 6 bases and J by 5 bases, with 10 bases between. Germline CDR1 is SEHNR and CDR2 is FQNEAQ (reference sequence). For the CDR3, the DNA is TGTGCCAGCAGTCTCGCGGCGAATGAAAAACTGTTTTTT. The encoded protein is CASSLAANEKLFF.

The V gene is TRBV5-6, the J gene TRBJ2-3, with a possible D match to TRBD1 (6 bases). This CDR3 region has 14 residues. Trimming stripped 2 bases from V and 6 bases from J, with 13 bases between. The germline V gene has CDR1 SGHDT and CDR2 YYEEEE. CDR3 nucleotides: TGTGCCAGCAGCTTTTCAGGGGTGCCCGATACGCAGTATTTT. Protein: CASSFSGVPDTQYF.

This clone was observed a handful of times. This rearrangement joins TRBV27 to TRBJ1-1, with TRBD1 identical over 8 bases. Germline CDR1 is MNHEY and CDR2 is SMNVEV (reference sequence). J lost 6 bases, V lost 6 bases, and 9 bases had no gene match. There are 14 residues in the CDR3. CDR3 nucleotides: TGTGCCAGCAGGTACAGGGGGTACGGAGCTGAAGCTTTCTTT. Protein: CASRYRGYGAEAFF.

This clone showed up just once. The V gene is TRBV6-2 or TRBV6-3, the J gene TRBJ2-4, with 10 positions matching TRBD1. The germline V gene has CDR1 MNHEY and CDR2 SVGEGT. The CDR3 length is 16 residues. V dropped 6 bases and J dropped 9; count of bases not matched to a gene: 14. CDR3 DNA sequence: TGTGCCAGCAGCTTCCCGGGACAGGGGCTGGGGGTCATTCAGTACTTC. Amino acids: CASSFPGQGLGVIQYF.

The chain uses TRBV14 and TRBJ2-3; no definite D call. V was pared by 1 base and J by 0 bases, with 11 bases between. The CDR3 runs 16 residues. Germline-derived CDR1 and CDR2 are SGHDN and FVKESK. In DNA, the CDR3 is TGTGCCAGCAGCCAAGTAACGGGTTCCAGCACAGATACGCAGTATTTT. It codes for CASSQVTGSSTDTQYF. Full variable domain (outside the CDR3, taken from reference TRBV14 and TRBJ2-3): EAGVTQFPSHSVIEKGQTVTLRCDPISGHDNLYWYRRVMGKEIKFLLHFVKESKQDESGMPNNRFLAERTGGTYSTLKVQPAELEDSGVYFCASSQVTGSSTDTQYFGPGTRLTVL.

V gene TRBV18 combines with J gene TRBJ2-5; TRBD1 might be the D (6 bases). Trimming pared 5 bases from V and 4 bases from J, leaving 14 bases between. This CDR3 contains 14 residues. Per germline, CDR1 KGHSH and CDR2 LQKENI. The DNA for the CDR3 is TGTGCCAGCTCATCAGAGGGGGTCCGAGAGACCCAGTACTTC. Its protein product is CASSSEGVRETQYF.

The chain recombines TRBV5-1 with TRBJ1-2; TRBD1 is a possible D gene (6 bases). Germline V gene data show CDR1 as SGHRS and CDR2 as YFSETQ. This CDR3 has 13 amino acids. V lost 8 bases and J lost 3, with 14 bases in between. Here the CDR3 reads CASKEGEDYGYTF. The CDR3 region has the DNA TGCGCCAGTAAAGAGGGGGAAGACTATGGCTACACCTTC.

J is TRBJ1-4 and V is TRBV6-6; D gene unclear. The ends were cut back, 6 bases at V and 1 base at J, with 9 bases in the middle. Germline assignment: CDR1 MNHNY and CDR2 SVGAGI (reference sequence). There are 14 residues in the CDR3. CDR3 coding DNA: TGTGCCAGCAGGCCGCGGGTAACTAATGAAAAACTGTTTTTT. Translating gives CASRPRVTNEKLFF.

A note on this clone: This CDR3 is also generated by other DNA sequences in the sample. The J gene is TRBJ2-2, the V gene TRBV19, with 11 nucleotides matching TRBD2. V was clipped by 5 bases and J by 2 bases; unmatched bases: 7. This CDR3 is 17 amino acids long. Germline-derived CDR1 and CDR2 are LNHDA and SQIVND (reference sequence). Here the CDR3 DNA reads TGTGCCAGTAGTTCCCGTAGCGGGGGGGCCAACACCGGGGAGCTGTTTTTT. Translation gives CASSSRSGGANTGELFF.

This clone has just a few counts. This sequence joins TRBV5-1 and TRBJ1-1; no clear D gene. The CDR3 spans 13 residues. V was cut by 6 bases and J by 0 bases, with 9 bases left in between. CDR1 and CDR2 from the germline V gene are SGHRS and YFSETQ. The chain's CDR3 is CASKMGVNTEAFF. For the CDR3, the DNA is TGCGCCAGCAAAATGGGAGTGAACACTGAAGCTTTCTTT.

The V and J genes are TRBV4-3 and TRBJ1-4; 7 nucleotides agree with TRBD1. In germline, CDR1 is LGHNA, CDR2 YSLEER. V gave up 5 bases and J gave up 0 bases; unmatched junction bases: 3. This CDR3 has 15 amino acids. CDR3 bases: TGCGCCAGCAGCTACGGACAGGCAACTAATGAAAAACTGTTTTTT. As protein: CASSYGQATNEKLFF.

This chain connects TRBV4-3 to TRBJ2-5, with a possible D match to TRBD2 (5 bases). Germline values: CDR1 LGHNA, CDR2 YSLEER. With 0 bases removed from V and 7 bases from J, the gap between germline ends came to 12 bases. The CDR3 consists of 14 residues. The CDR3 loop is CASSQDRDYGTQYF. The CDR3 DNA reads TGCGCCAGCAGCCAAGATCGCGACTACGGGACCCAGTACTTC.

This clone was counted between two and nine times. This rearrangement joins TRBV3-1 (or the pseudogene TRBV3-2) to TRBJ2-5; 14 bases align to TRBD2. The germline V gene encodes CDR1 LGHDT and CDR2 YNNKEL (reference sequence). Trimming cost V 4 bases and J 5 bases; bases outside gene matches: 9. CDR3 length equals 17 residues. The CDR3 DNA is TGTGCCAGCAGCCGATCGACTAGCGGGGGGGTCGGGGAGACCCAGTACTTC. This gives the protein CASSRSTSGGVGETQYF.

In nucleotides, the CDR3 is TGTGCCAGCAGCATGCGGAGGACCGGGGAGCTGTTTTTT. Protein product: CASSMRRTGELFF. The chain joins TRBV11-3 to TRBJ2-2; possible D gene TRBD2, 5 bases. CDR1 is SGHNT, CDR2 YENEEA, per germline. V lost 5 bases to trimming and J lost 5 bases, with 9 bases between them. There are 13 residues in the CDR3.